The 5 T cell receptor beta chains below were found in one sample sequenced in a study of CXCR3-negative and CXCR3-positive naive CD8 T cells. Preparation of TRB cDNA libraries relied on 5' RACE carrying UMI labels. TCRdb re-called the 5' RACE reads and gives one entry per CDR3 protein, without DNA. Its clone listing holds about 56,000 distinct CDR3 sequences. The sequencing sample was made of memory CD8+ T cells from blood. The source is a human donor in good health. Some clones in this sample may be carry-over from other donors' samples.

The gene calls are TRBV27 and TRBJ1-6. The germline CDR1 and CDR2 sequences are MNHEY and SMNVEV (reference sequence). The CDR3 has 11 amino acids. The CDR3 sequence: CASSSSSPLHF.

The chain combines TRBV20-1 with TRBJ2-7. The CDR3 is made up of 13 amino acids. The germline V gene encodes CDR1 DFQATT and CDR2 SNEGSKA (reference sequence). CDR3 sequence reads: CSASGQLSYEQYF.

The rearrangement joins TRBV5-1 to TRBJ2-7. Germline CDR1 and CDR2: SGHRS and YFSETQ. The CDR3 length is 14 residues. CDR3 region: CASSLYSGSYEQYF.

The chain joins TRBV13 to TRBJ1-1. The CDR3 runs to 13 residues. Germline V CDR1 and CDR2: PRHDT, FYEKMQ (reference sequence). The chain's CDR3 is CASSFEDETEAFF.

V usage is TRBV9 and J usage is TRBJ1-1. This CDR3 is built from 13 residues. The germline V gene has CDR1 SGDLS and CDR2 YYNGEE. The CDR3 protein is CASSSPRRAEAFF.